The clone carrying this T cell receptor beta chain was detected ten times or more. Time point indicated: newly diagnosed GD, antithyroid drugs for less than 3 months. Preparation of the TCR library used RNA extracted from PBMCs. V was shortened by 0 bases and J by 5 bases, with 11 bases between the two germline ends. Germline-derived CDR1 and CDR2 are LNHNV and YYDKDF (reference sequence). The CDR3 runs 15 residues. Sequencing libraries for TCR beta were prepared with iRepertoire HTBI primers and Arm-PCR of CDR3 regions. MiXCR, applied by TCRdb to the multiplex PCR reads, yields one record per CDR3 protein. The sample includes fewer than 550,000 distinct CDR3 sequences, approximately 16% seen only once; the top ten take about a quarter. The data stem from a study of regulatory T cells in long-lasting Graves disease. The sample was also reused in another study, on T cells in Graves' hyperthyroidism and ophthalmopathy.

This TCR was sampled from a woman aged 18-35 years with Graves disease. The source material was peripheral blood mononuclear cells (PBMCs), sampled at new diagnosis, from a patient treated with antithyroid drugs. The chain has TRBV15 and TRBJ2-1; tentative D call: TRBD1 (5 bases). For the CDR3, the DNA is TGTGCCACCAGCAGAGATATAGGGGCCAACAATGAGCAGTTCTTC. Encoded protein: CATSRDIGANNEQFF. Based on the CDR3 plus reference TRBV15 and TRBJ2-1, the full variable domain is DAMVIQNPRYQVTQFGKPVTLSCSQTLNHNVMYWYQQKSSQAPKLLFHYYDKDFNNEADTPDNFQSRRPNTSFCFLDIRSPGLGDTAMYLCATSRDIGANNEQFFGPGTRLTVL.